A single T cell receptor (beta chain) is shown here with its context. Its antigen is still unknown. The data derive from a study of cytomegalovirus exposure and HLA in healthy donors. Study-level points and caveats: Only CMV serostatus was available as immune exposure information. There were over 150 TCR beta chains listed as cytomegalovirus-associated. Cytomegalovirus status was reportedly diagnosed by the classifier with high specificity and sensitivity. A cluster of highly shared sequence variants was likely a sequencing artifact.

The germline V gene has CDR1 SNHLY and CDR2 FYNNEI. This CDR3 contains 17 residues. The V gene lost 9 bases and the J gene lost 2 bases, with 25 bases spanning the gap. Primers: 60 Vbeta forward and 13 Jbeta reverse. The repertoire was sequenced with immunoSEQ multiplex PCR; TCRdb's copy has only in-frame clones and lacks some. The sample consists of 150,000 to 200,000 clones, approximately 84% of them appearing once. The specimen was PBMCs. V and J are TRBV2 and TRBJ2-5, with D tentatively TRBD2 (6 bases). The clonotype comes from a boy aged 5-17 years in good health and CMV-seronegative. The CDR3 DNA is TGTGCCAGTTACTGGGACTCAGAAGCCGGCGCTCAAGAGACCCAGTACTTC. Amino acid sequence: CASYWDSEAGAQETQYF.